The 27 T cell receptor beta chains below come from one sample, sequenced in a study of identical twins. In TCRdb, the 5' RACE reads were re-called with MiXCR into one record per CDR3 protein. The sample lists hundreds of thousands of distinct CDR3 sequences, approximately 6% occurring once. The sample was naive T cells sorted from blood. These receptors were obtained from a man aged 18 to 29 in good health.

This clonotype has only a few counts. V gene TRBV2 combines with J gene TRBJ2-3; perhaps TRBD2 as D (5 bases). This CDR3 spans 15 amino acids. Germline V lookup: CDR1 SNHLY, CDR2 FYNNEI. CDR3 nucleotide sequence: TGTGGAGCCCTCACCGGGATCTCTTTCACAGATACGCAGTATTTT. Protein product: CGALTGISFTDTQYF.

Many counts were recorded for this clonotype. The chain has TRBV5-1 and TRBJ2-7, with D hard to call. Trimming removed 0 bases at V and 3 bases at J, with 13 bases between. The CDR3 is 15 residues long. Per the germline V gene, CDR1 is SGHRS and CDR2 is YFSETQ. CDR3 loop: CASSLGAETLYEQYF. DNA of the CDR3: TGCGCCAGCAGCTTGGGGGCTGAGACTCTCTACGAGCAGTACTTC.

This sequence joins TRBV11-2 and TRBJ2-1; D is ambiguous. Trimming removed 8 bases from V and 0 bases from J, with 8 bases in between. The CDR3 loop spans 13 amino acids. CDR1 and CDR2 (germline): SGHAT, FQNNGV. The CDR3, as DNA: TGTGCCAGCCTGGAGAGCTCCTACAATGAGCAGTTCTTC. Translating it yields CASLESSYNEQFF.

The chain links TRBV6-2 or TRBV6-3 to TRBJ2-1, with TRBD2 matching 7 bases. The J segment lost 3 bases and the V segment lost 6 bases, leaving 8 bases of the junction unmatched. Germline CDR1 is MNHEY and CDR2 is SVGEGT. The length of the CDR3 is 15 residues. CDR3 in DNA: TGTGCCAGCAGCACTCTAGCGGACCTCTACAATGAGCAGTTCTTC. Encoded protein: CASSTLADLYNEQFF.

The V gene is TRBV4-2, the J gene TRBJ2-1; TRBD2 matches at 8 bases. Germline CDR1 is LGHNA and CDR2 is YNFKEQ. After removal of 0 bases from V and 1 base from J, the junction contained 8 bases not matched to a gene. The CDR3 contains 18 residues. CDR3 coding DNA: TGTGCCAGCAGCCAAGATCGGGGACTAGGGAAGTCCTACAATGAGCAGTTCTTC. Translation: CASSQDRGLGKSYNEQFF.

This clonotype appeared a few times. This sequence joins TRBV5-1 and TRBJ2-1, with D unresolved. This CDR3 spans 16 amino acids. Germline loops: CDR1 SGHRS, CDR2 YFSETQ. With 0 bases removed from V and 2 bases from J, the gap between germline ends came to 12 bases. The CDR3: CASSLEGPTAYNEQFF. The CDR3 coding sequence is TGCGCCAGCAGCTTGGAGGGCCCAACCGCCTACAATGAGCAGTTCTTC.

The CDR3 coding sequence is TGCGCCAGCAGCTTGTTTGACAGGGATAACACTGAAGCTTTCTTT. The encoded protein is CASSLFDRDNTEAFF. This sequence joins TRBV5-1 and TRBJ1-1; TRBD1 matches at 7 bases. The CDR3 length is 15 residues. Germline CDR1 is SGHRS and CDR2 is YFSETQ. V was clipped by 1 base and J by 2 bases; unmatched bases: 5.

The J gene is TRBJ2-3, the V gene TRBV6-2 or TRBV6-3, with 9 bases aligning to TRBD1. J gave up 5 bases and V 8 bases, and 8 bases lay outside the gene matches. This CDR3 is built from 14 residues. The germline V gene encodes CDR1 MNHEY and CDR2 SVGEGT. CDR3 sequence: CASGRDRVIDTQYF. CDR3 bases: TGTGCCAGCGGACGGGACAGGGTAATAGATACGCAGTATTTT.

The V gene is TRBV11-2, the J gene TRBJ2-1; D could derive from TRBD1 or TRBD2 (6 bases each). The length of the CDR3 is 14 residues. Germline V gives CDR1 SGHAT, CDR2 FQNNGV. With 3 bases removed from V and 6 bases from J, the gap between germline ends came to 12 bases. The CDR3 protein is CASSFGRGGNEQFF. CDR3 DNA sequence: TGTGCCAGCAGCTTTGGCAGGGGAGGCAATGAGCAGTTCTTC.

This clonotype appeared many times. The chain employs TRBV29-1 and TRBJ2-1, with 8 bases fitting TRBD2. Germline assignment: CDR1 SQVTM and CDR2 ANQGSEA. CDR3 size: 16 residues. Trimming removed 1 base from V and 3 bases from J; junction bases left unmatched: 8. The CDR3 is CSVEGITSGRYNEQFF. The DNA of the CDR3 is TGCAGCGTTGAAGGGATAACTAGCGGCCGCTACAATGAGCAGTTCTTC.

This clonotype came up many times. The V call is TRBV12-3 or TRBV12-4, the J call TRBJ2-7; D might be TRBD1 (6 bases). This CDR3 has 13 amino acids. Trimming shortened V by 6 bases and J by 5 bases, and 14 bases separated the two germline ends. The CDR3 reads CASRAGVVDEQYF. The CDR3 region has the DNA TGTGCCAGCAGGGCAGGGGTAGTGGACGAGCAGTACTTC.

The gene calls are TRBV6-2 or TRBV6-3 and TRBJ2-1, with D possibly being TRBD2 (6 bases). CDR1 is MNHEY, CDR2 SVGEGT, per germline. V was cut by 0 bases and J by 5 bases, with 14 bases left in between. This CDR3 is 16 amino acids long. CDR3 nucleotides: TGTGCCAGCAGTTACTCGGAGGGATTTATGGACAATGAGCAGTTCTTC. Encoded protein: CASSYSEGFMDNEQFF.

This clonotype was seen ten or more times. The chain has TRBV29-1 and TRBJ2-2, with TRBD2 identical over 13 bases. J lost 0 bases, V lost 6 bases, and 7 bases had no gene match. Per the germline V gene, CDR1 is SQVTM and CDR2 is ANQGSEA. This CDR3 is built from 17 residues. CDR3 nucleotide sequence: TGCAGCGTCAAAGGACTAGCGGGAGACCCGAACACCGGGGAGCTGTTTTTT. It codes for CSVKGLAGDPNTGELFF.

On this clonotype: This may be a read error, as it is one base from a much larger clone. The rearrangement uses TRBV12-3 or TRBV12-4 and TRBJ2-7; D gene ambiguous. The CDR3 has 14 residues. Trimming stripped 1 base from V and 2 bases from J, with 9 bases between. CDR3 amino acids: CASSLDGGTYEQYF. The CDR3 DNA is TGTGCCAGCAGTTTAGATGGCGGAACCTACGAGCAGTACTTC.

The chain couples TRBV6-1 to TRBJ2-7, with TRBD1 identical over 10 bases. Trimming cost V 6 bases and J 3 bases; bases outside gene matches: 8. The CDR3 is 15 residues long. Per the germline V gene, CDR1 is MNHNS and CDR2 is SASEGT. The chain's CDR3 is CASRETGGDGYEQYF. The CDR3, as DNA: TGTGCCAGCAGAGAGACAGGGGGCGACGGCTACGAGCAGTACTTC.

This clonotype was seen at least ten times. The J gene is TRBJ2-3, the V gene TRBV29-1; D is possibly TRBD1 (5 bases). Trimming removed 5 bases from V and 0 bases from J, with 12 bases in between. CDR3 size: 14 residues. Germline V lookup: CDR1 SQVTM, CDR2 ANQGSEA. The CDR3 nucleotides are TGCAGCGTTTATACAGGTGCTAGCACAGATACGCAGTATTTT. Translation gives CSVYTGASTDTQYF.

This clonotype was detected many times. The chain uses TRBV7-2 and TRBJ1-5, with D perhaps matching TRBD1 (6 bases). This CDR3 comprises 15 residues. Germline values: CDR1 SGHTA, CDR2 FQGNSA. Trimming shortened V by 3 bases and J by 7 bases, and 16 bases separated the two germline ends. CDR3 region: CASSFRGRKRQPQHF. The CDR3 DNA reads TGTGCCAGCAGCTTCCGGGGGCGCAAAAGGCAGCCCCAGCATTTT.

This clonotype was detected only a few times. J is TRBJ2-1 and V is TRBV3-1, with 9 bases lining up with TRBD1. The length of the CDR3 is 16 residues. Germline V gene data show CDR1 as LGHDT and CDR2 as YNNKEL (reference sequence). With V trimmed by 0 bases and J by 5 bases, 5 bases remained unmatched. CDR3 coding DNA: TGTGCCAGCAGCCAAGATCCGGGACAGGGCCACAATGAGCAGTTCTTC. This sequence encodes CASSQDPGQGHNEQFF.

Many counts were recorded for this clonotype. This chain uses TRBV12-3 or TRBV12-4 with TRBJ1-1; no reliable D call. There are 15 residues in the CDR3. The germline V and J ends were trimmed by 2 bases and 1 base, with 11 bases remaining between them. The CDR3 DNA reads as TGTGCCAGCAGTTTATCTTGGGGAGGGAACACTGAAGCTTTCTTT. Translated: CASSLSWGGNTEAFF.

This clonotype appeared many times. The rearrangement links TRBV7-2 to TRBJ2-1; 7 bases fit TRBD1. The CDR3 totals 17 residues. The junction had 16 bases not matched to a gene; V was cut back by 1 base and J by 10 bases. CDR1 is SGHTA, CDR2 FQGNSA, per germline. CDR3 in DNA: TGTGCCAGCAGCTTAGGATGGGGAGACAGGGTTGGATCGGAGCAGTTCTTC. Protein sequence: CASSLGWGDRVGSEQFF.

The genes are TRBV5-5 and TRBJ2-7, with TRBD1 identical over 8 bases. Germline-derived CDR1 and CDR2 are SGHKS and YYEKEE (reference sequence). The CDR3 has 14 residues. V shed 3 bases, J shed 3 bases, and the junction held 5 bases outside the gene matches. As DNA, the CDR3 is TGTGCCAGCAGCTGGGAGACAGGGGACTACGAGCAGTACTTC. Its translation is CASSWETGDYEQYF.

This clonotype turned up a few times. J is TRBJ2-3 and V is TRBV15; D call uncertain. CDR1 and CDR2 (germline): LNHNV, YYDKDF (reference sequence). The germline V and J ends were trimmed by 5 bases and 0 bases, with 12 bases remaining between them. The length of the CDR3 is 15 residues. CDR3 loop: CATSYRASSTDTQYF. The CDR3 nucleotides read TGTGCCACCAGCTACAGAGCGAGTAGCACAGATACGCAGTATTTT.

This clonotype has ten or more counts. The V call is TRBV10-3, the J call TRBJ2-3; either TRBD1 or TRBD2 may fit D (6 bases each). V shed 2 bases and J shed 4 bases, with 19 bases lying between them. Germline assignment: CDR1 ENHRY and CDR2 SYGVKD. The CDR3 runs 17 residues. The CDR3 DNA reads TGTGCCATCAGTGAGCCCCACGGGGGCCGTCTACCAGATACGCAGTATTTT. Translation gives CAISEPHGGRLPDTQYF.

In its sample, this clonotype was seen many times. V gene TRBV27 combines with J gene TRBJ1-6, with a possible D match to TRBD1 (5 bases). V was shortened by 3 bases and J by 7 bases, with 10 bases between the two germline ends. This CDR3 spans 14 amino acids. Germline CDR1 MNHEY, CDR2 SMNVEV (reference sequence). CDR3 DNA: TGTGCCAGCAGTTTTGACAGTATGAATTCACCCCTCCACTTT. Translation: CASSFDSMNSPLHF.

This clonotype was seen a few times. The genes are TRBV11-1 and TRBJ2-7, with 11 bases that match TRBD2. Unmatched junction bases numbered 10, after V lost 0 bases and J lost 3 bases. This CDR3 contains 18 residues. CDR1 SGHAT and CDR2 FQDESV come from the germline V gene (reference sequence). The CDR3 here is CASSLAPLAGGLLYEQYF. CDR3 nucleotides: TGTGCCAGCAGCTTAGCGCCGCTAGCGGGAGGCCTCCTCTACGAGCAGTACTTC. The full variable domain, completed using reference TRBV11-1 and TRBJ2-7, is EAEVAQSPRYKITEKSQAVAFWCDPISGHATLYWYRQILGQGPELLVQFQDESVVDDSQLPKDRFSAERLKGVDSTLKIQPAELGDSAMYLCASSLAPLAGGLLYEQYFGPGTRLTVT.

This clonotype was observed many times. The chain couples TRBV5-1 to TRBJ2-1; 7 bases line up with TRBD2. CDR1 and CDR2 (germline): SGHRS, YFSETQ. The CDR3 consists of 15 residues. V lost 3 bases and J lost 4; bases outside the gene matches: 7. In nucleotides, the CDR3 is TGCGCCAGCAGCTACCTAGCGGACCTTTACAATGAGCAGTTCTTC. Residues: CASSYLADLYNEQFF.

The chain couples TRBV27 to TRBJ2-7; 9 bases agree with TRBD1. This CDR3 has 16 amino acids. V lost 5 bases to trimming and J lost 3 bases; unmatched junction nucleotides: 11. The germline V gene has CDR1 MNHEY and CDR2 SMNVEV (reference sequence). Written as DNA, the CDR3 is TGTGCCAGCAGTCTGACCGGGACAGGGAAGAACTACGAGCAGTACTTC. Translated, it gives CASSLTGTGKNYEQYF.